A single sample is the source of the 15 T cell receptor beta chains below, sequenced in a study of low-dose radiotherapy and immunotherapy resistance in tumors. TRAV- and TRBV-specific primers primed first-strand cDNA, covering alpha and beta chains. For amplifying TCRs, the PCR ran for approximately 18 cycles with Phusion, which was used together with a constant-region primer and the adapter on the V primers. In TCRdb, the reads were re-called with MiXCR into one record per CDR3 protein. The table has approximately 89,000 distinct CDR3 sequences, approximately 17% seen once. Stated time point: before trial treatment. The material was PBMCs, obtained before treatment. The receptors were gathered from a male donor with prostate cancer.

There are many counts of this clonotype. The chain recombines TRBV7-3 with TRBJ2-3; the D call may be TRBD1 or TRBD2 (7 bases each). The CDR3 is 15 residues long. Deletions cut 4 bases from V and 5 bases from J, with 16 bases between. Per germline, CDR1 SGHTA and CDR2 FQGTGA. CDR3 DNA sequence: TGTGCCAGCAGCTCCAGGGGGGGGCATAGAGATACGCAGTATTTT. Its translation: CASSSRGGHRDTQYF.

This clonotype was recorded at least ten times. The chain links TRBV18 to TRBJ2-2; 7 bases are a match to TRBD2. V shed 2 bases, J shed 3 bases, and the junction held 6 bases outside the gene matches. Germline CDR1 reads KGHSH; CDR2 reads LQKENI. The CDR3 contains 16 residues. CDR3 in amino acids: CASSPVASGDTGELFF. CDR3 DNA sequence: TGTGCCAGCTCACCAGTCGCGAGCGGGGACACCGGGGAGCTGTTTTTT.

This clonotype was seen many times. V and J are TRBV18 and TRBJ1-1; D is undetermined. This CDR3 has 11 amino acids. Germline CDR1 reads KGHSH; CDR2 reads LQKENI. Trimming cost V 3 bases and J 1 base, with 0 bases left between them. CDR3 region: CASSPNTEAFF. In DNA form, the CDR3 reads TGTGCCAGCTCACCGAACACTGAAGCTTTCTTT.

This clonotype appeared many times. The rearrangement joins TRBV29-1 to TRBJ2-7; unclear D gene. The CDR3 is 11 residues long. The germline V gene has CDR1 SQVTM and CDR2 ANQGSEA. V was cut by 1 base and J by 7 bases, with 8 bases left in between. CDR3 DNA sequence: TGCAGCGTTGAAGTAACGGTTGAGCAGTACTTC. Translated: CSVEVTVEQYF.

This clonotype was counted many times. The chain joins TRBV6-5 to TRBJ2-5; 8 nucleotides line up with TRBD2. This CDR3 region has 15 residues. Germline V lookup: CDR1 MNHEY, CDR2 SVGAGI. The J segment lost 4 bases and the V segment lost 5 bases, leaving 9 bases of the junction unmatched. The CDR3 loop is CASSPSSGSPETQYF. The CDR3 DNA sequence: TGTGCCAGCAGTCCTTCGAGCGGGAGCCCAGAGACCCAGTACTTC.

This clonotype showed up many times. This chain connects TRBV7-8 to TRBJ1-1, with TRBD1 as a possible D gene (5 bases). Trimming removed 5 bases at V and 3 bases at J, with 16 bases between. Germline values: CDR1 SGHVS, CDR2 FQNEAQ. CDR3 length: 15 amino acids. The CDR3 sequence: CASSAPPTGHTEAFF. The CDR3 coding sequence is TGTGCCAGCAGCGCCCCCCCGACGGGACACACTGAAGCTTTCTTT.

This clonotype has ten or more counts. The chain couples TRBV4-1 to TRBJ2-1; D tentatively fits TRBD1 or TRBD2 (6 bases each). The ends were cut back, 0 bases at V and 3 bases at J, with 18 bases in the middle. CDR1 and CDR2 from the germline V gene are MGHRA and YSYEKL. The CDR3 sequence is 18 residues long. CDR3 sequence: CASSQEVIGGPNYNEQFF. CDR3 DNA sequence: TGCGCCAGCAGCCAAGAGGTGATAGGGGGGCCAAACTACAATGAGCAGTTCTTC.

This clonotype was counted many times. This chain links TRBV15 with TRBJ1-5; D is ambiguous. Trimming pared 3 bases from V and 0 bases from J, leaving 9 bases between. There are 15 residues in the CDR3. Germline-derived CDR1 and CDR2 are LNHNV and YYDKDF (reference sequence). The CDR3, as DNA: TGTGCCACCAGCAGTTCCTTGTCTAGCAATCAGCCCCAGCATTTT. Encoded protein: CATSSSLSSNQPQHF.

Ten or more counts support this clonotype. The rearrangement links TRBV7-9 to TRBJ2-7, with TRBD1 identical over 8 bases. This CDR3 is 20 amino acids long. Losses at the gene ends were 5 bases for V and 3 bases for J; bases not matched to a gene: 24. The germline V gene has CDR1 SEHNR and CDR2 FQNEAQ (reference sequence). The CDR3 region has the DNA TGTGCCAGCAGCCCAAGGGTTATCGGGACAGGCGTCTCCCTTTACTACGAGCAGTACTTC. This gives the protein CASSPRVIGTGVSLYYEQYF.

In regard to this clonotype: This could be a read error, since a much larger clone is one nucleotide away. The genes are TRBV20-1 and TRBJ2-3, with D perhaps TRBD1 (6 bases). The CDR3 runs to 15 residues. Looked up from germline, CDR1 is DFQATT and CDR2 is SNEGSKA (reference sequence). Here the CDR3 DNA reads TGCAGTGCTAGAGATATGGGCAGGGGCTCAGATACGAAGTATTTT. Translated, it gives CSARDMGRGSDTKYF.

This clonotype has ten or more counts. The chain recombines TRBV2 with TRBJ2-7; D possibly corresponds to TRBD2 (6 bases). The CDR3 has 12 amino acids. Germline CDR1 reads SNHLY; CDR2 reads FYNNEI. The germline V and J ends were trimmed by 11 bases and 10 bases, with 21 bases remaining between them. The CDR3 DNA reads as TGTGCCTGCGGGGAGGCACCTTTGACTCAGTACTTC. Residues: CACGEAPLTQYF. Full variable domain (outside the CDR3, taken from reference TRBV2 and TRBJ2-7): EPEVTQTPSHQVTQMGQEVILRCVPISNHLYFYWYRQILGQKVEFLVSFYNNEISEKSEIFDDQFSVERPDGSNFTLKIRSTKLEDSAMYFCACGEAPLTQYFGPGTRLTVT.

At least ten counts were recorded for this clonotype. The chain links TRBV7-8 to TRBJ2-1; the D gene is possibly TRBD2 (6 bases). Trimming cost V 3 bases and J 9 bases, with 18 bases left between them. Germline values: CDR1 SGHVS, CDR2 FQNEAQ. The CDR3 is 15 residues long. The CDR3 region has the DNA TGTGCCAGCAGCTTGTCCGGGACTGCCGGGGGTGAGCAGTTCTTC. Translating it yields CASSLSGTAGGEQFF.

Turning to this clonotype: An end of the junction differs from the germline gene, which may be a read error. The rearrangement links TRBV4-2 to TRBJ2-7, with TRBD2 matching 11 bases. The CDR3 spans 13 residues. Germline V gene lookup returns CDR1 LGHNA and CDR2 YNFKEQ. The CDR3 is CASSQETSGAMIF. CDR3 nucleotide sequence: TGTGCCAGCAGCCAAGAGACTAGCGGGGCTATGATCTTC.

This clonotype appeared many times. V and J are TRBV9 and TRBJ2-1, with 9 nucleotides matching TRBD1. Trimming cost V 0 bases and J 9 bases; bases outside gene matches: 7. This CDR3 has 15 residues. The germline gives CDR1 SGDLS, CDR2 YYNGEE. The CDR3 loop reads CASSVAPGQGTEQFF. The CDR3 region has the DNA TGTGCCAGCAGCGTAGCTCCGGGACAGGGCACTGAGCAGTTCTTC.

This clonotype was detected ten times or more. In nucleotides, the CDR3 is TGCGCCAGCAGCTTGGCTCGACAGGGGGCAAAGGACGAGCAGTACTTC. Translated, it gives CASSLARQGAKDEQYF. V and J are TRBV5-1 and TRBJ2-7; 10 nucleotides agree with TRBD1. CDR3 length: 16 residues. Per the germline V gene, CDR1 is SGHRS and CDR2 is YFSETQ. V was clipped by 0 bases and J by 5 bases; unmatched bases: 8.